These 27 T cell receptor beta chains share one sample of origin, sequenced in a study of Graves' ophthalmopathy and Graves' hyperthyroidism. Scientists amplified the TCR beta CDR3 regions from RNA transcripts. HTBI primers were employed in first-round RT-PCR, then a second-round multiplex PCR followed. TCRdb re-analysed the multiplex PCR reads in MiXCR, keeping a single row per CDR3 protein. Altogether about 210,000 distinct CDR3 sequences are present, 29% being singletons, with the ten largest covering around 9.8%. The sample taken for sequencing was peripheral blood. These receptors originate from a man aged 50-59 years with Graves' ophthalmopathy.

The chain is built from TRBV12-3 or TRBV12-4 and TRBJ1-2; D gene ambiguous. The CDR3 loop spans 13 amino acids. V was trimmed by 4 bases and J by 7 bases, leaving 13 bases between them. CDR3 sequence: CASSSHLGRGYTF. The CDR3 bases are TGTGCCAGCAGTTCCCACTTGGGCCGTGGCTACACCTTC.

The chain joins TRBV6-2 or TRBV6-3 to TRBJ2-7, with D possibly being TRBD1 (5 bases). CDR3 length: 13 residues. The V end was cut by 4 bases, the J end by 5 bases, with 12 bases between. Germline lookup yields CDR1 MNHEY and CDR2 SVGEGT. The CDR3 DNA reads as TGTGCCAGCAGTTTACCAGGGTCAAACGAGCAGTACTTC. This sequence encodes CASSLPGSNEQYF.

The chain combines TRBV2 with TRBJ2-5; no definite D call. Germline V gives CDR1 SNHLY, CDR2 FYNNEI. The V gene lost 3 bases and the J gene lost 5 bases, with 10 bases spanning the gap. The CDR3 runs 13 residues. CDR3 loop: CASSDTTWETQYF. CDR3 coding DNA: TGTGCCAGCAGTGATACCACTTGGGAGACCCAGTACTTC.

This clonotype appeared many times. This chain links TRBV29-1 with TRBJ2-5, with D unclear. V lost 4 bases to trimming and J lost 4 bases, with 10 bases between them. CDR3 length: 12 amino acids. CDR1 is SQVTM, CDR2 ANQGSEA, per germline. CDR3 bases: TGCAGCGTTGGCGACATGGGAGAGACCCAGTACTTC. Encoded protein: CSVGDMGETQYF.

This clonotype occurred many times. V is TRBV5-1 and J is TRBJ2-5, with D possibly matching TRBD1 (6 bases). The CDR3 loop spans 14 amino acids. The V and J ends lost 5 bases and 3 bases respectively, with 14 bases between them. Germline CDR1 is SGHRS and CDR2 is YFSETQ. The CDR3 region is CASRPGTNKETQYF. The DNA for the CDR3 is TGCGCCAGCAGGCCCGGGACAAATAAAGAGACCCAGTACTTC. The full variable domain, rest sourced from reference TRBV5-1 and TRBJ2-5, is KAGVTQTPRYLIKTRGQQVTLSCSPISGHRSVSWYQQTPGQGLQFLFEYFSETQRNKGNFPGRFSGRQFSNSRSEMNVSTLELGDSALYLCASRPGTNKETQYFGPGTRLLVL.

The chain combines TRBV28 with TRBJ1-1, with TRBD1 identical over 9 bases. J gave up 10 bases and V 4 bases, and 10 bases lay outside the gene matches. This CDR3 is 14 amino acids long. CDR1 is MDHEN and CDR2 is SYDVKM in the germline V gene. CDR3 amino acids: CASSSRDRDFAAFF. The CDR3 DNA reads TGTGCCAGCAGTTCTAGGGACAGGGACTTTGCAGCTTTCTTT. Full variable domain (rest looked up from reference TRBV28 and TRBJ1-1): DVKVTQSSRYLVKRTGEKVFLECVQDMDHENMFWYRQDPGLGLRLIYFSYDVKMKEKGDIPEGYSVSREKKERFSLILESASTNQTSMYLCASSSRDRDFAAFFGQGTRLTVV.

This clonotype was counted at least ten times. DNA for the CDR3: TGTGCCAGCTCTACATCCTCCTACGAGCAGTACTTC. It encodes CASSTSSYEQYF. V is TRBV28 and J is TRBJ2-7; no reliable D call. The CDR3 is 12 amino acids. Trimming stripped 8 bases from V and 0 bases from J, with 8 bases between. Germline V gene data show CDR1 as MDHEN and CDR2 as SYDVKM.

This clonotype has ten or more counts. The chain employs TRBV12-3 or TRBV12-4 and TRBJ1-5; perhaps TRBD1 as D (6 bases). Trimming shortened V by 4 bases and J by 7 bases, and 17 bases separated the two germline ends. The CDR3 contains 15 residues. The CDR3 region has the DNA TGTGCCAGCAGTTCAAAGGACAGCTATGACCAGCCCCAGCATTTT. Its protein is CASSSKDSYDQPQHF.

This clonotype was picked up many times. The rearrangement joins TRBV4-3 to TRBJ2-7, with unresolved D. The CDR3 sequence is 13 residues long. Deletions cut 3 bases from V and 3 bases from J, with 9 bases between. From germline, CDR1 is LGHNA and CDR2 YSLEER. CDR3 nucleotides: TGCGCCAGCAGCCAGGGGTCCGGCTACGAGCAGTACTTC. Protein: CASSQGSGYEQYF.

There are many counts of this clonotype. The chain is built from TRBV12-3 or TRBV12-4 and TRBJ1-5, with a tentative D call TRBD1 (5 bases). V was shortened by 5 bases and J by 4 bases, with 6 bases between the two germline ends. The CDR3 extends over 12 amino acids. The CDR3 sequence: CASSGQNQPQHF. The CDR3 DNA reads as TGTGCCAGCAGTGGACAAAATCAGCCCCAGCATTTT.

This clonotype was counted many times. V and J are TRBV12-3 or TRBV12-4 and TRBJ2-7, with unresolved D. The CDR3 consists of 14 residues. V was pared by 7 bases and J by 2 bases, with 15 bases between. The CDR3: CASTNSHGTYEQYF. The CDR3 coding sequence is TGTGCCAGCACCAATAGTCACGGTACCTACGAGCAGTACTTC.

This clonotype appeared many times. The chain carries TRBV5-5 and TRBJ2-5; D tentatively fits TRBD1 or TRBD2 (5 bases each). The V gene lost 1 base and the J gene lost 3 bases, with 10 bases spanning the gap. CDR1 SGHKS and CDR2 YYEKEE come from the germline V gene (reference sequence). CDR3 length: 14 amino acids. The CDR3 loop is CASSLWDGKETQYF. Here the CDR3 DNA reads TGTGCCAGCAGCTTGTGGGACGGAAAAGAGACCCAGTACTTC.

CDR3 sequence: CASSLAAKNIQYF. CDR3 coding DNA: TGTGCCAGCAGCTTAGCGGCCAAAAACATTCAGTACTTC. The chain couples TRBV7-6 to TRBJ2-4; D uncertain. The germline CDR1 and CDR2 sequences are SGHVS and FNYEAQ. V was cut by 0 bases and J by 1 base, with 1 base left in between. The CDR3 spans 13 residues. Full variable domain (rest looked up from reference TRBV7-6 and TRBJ2-4): GAGVSQSPRYKVTKRGQDVALRCDPISGHVSLYWYRQALGQGPEFLTYFNYEAQQDKSGLPNDRFSAERPEGSISTLTIQRTEQRDSAMYRCASSLAAKNIQYFGAGTRLSVL.

This clonotype was recorded at least ten times. The chain combines TRBV29-1 with TRBJ1-1, with TRBD1 matching 9 bases. The V segment lost 7 bases and the J segment 7 bases; nucleotides outside the gene matches: 7. The germline gives CDR1 SQVTM, CDR2 ANQGSEA. There are 12 residues in the CDR3. The CDR3 reads CSGNRGRNEAFF. CDR3 DNA: TGCAGCGGGAACAGGGGGCGAAATGAAGCTTTCTTT.

The chain joins TRBV28 to TRBJ2-2; D possibly corresponds to TRBD1 (5 bases). Germline V gene sequence: CDR1 MDHEN, CDR2 SYDVKM. CDR3 length equals 15 residues. V was pared by 1 base and J by 7 bases, with 13 bases between. In DNA form, the CDR3 reads TGTGCCAGCAGTTTATCGGCAGGGCCAAACGGGGAGCTGTTTTTT. Its protein product is CASSLSAGPNGELFF. Full variable domain (rest looked up from reference TRBV28 and TRBJ2-2): DVKVTQSSRYLVKRTGEKVFLECVQDMDHENMFWYRQDPGLGLRLIYFSYDVKMKEKGDIPEGYSVSREKKERFSLILESASTNQTSMYLCASSLSAGPNGELFFGEGSRLTVL.

The rearrangement uses TRBV30 and TRBJ2-5; D unclear. Germline V gene lookup returns CDR1 GTSNPN and CDR2 SVGIG (reference sequence). The ends were cut back, 4 bases at V and 1 base at J, with 10 bases in the middle. The CDR3 length is 13 residues. The CDR3 sequence: CAWNLGFQETQYF. DNA for the CDR3: TGTGCCTGGAATTTGGGTTTCCAAGAGACCCAGTACTTC.

The chain uses TRBV29-1 and TRBJ1-2, with D uncertain. The germline V gene encodes CDR1 SQVTM and CDR2 ANQGSEA. The CDR3 is 13 amino acids. V lost 0 bases, J lost 1 base, and 6 bases lay in between. The CDR3 coding sequence is TGCAGCGTTGAAGATGCGGGTAACTATGGCTACACCTTC. Translating gives CSVEDAGNYGYTF.

This chain joins TRBV11-2 and TRBJ2-7, with 13 bases fitting TRBD2. There are 14 residues in the CDR3. V gave up 10 bases and J gave up 4 bases; unmatched junction bases: 7. Germline V gene sequence: CDR1 SGHAT, CDR2 FQNNGV. In DNA form, the CDR3 reads TGTGCCACAGAACCGGGACTAGCGGGGTACGAGCAGTACTTC. Residues: CATEPGLAGYEQYF.

In its sample, this clonotype was seen many times. The chain is built from TRBV28 and TRBJ2-5; D gene uncertain. With 2 bases removed from V and 5 bases from J, the gap between germline ends came to 9 bases. This CDR3 comprises 13 residues. CDR1 and CDR2 (germline): MDHEN, SYDVKM. CDR3 loop: CASSLSWQETQYF. The CDR3 region has the DNA TGTGCCAGCAGTTTAAGCTGGCAGGAGACCCAGTACTTC.

V usage is TRBV25-1 and J usage is TRBJ2-7; D is undetermined. This CDR3 contains 10 residues. V lost 4 bases, J lost 9 bases, and 7 bases lay in between. CDR1 MGHDK and CDR2 SYGVNS come from the germline V gene. The CDR3 loop reads CASSGIGQYF. CDR3 DNA sequence: TGTGCCAGCAGTGGTATAGGGCAGTACTTC.

This clonotype was recorded at least ten times. The chain employs TRBV25-1 and TRBJ1-2, with 7 bases matching TRBD1. With 5 bases clipped from V and 2 bases from J, the junction kept 5 bases outside the gene matches. This CDR3 has 14 amino acids. Germline-derived CDR1 and CDR2 are MGHDK and SYGVNS. CDR3: CASSLGQANYGYTF. CDR3 in DNA: TGTGCCAGCAGTCTCGGACAGGCGAACTATGGCTACACCTTC.

This CDR3 reads CASGSSGNTIYF. The CDR3 DNA sequence: TGTGCCAGCGGTAGCTCTGGAAACACCATATATTTT. V and J are TRBV12-3 or TRBV12-4 and TRBJ1-3; no definite D call. Trimming left V 8 bases short and J 0 bases short, with 5 bases between. CDR3 length: 12 amino acids.

The chain has TRBV5-1 and TRBJ2-5; 14 nucleotides line up with TRBD2. This CDR3 is 17 amino acids long. Germline trimming cut 4 bases from V and 2 bases from J; bases unmatched to any gene: 7. The germline gives CDR1 SGHRS, CDR2 YFSETQ. The CDR3 loop is CASSQGLAGVGQETQYF. DNA of the CDR3: TGCGCCAGCAGCCAGGGACTAGCGGGAGTGGGGCAAGAGACCCAGTACTTC.

Many counts were recorded for this clonotype. This chain links TRBV25-1 with TRBJ1-1; no clear D gene. CDR1 is MGHDK and CDR2 is SYGVNS in the germline V gene. CDR3 length equals 14 residues. V was cut by 9 bases and J by 0 bases, with 14 bases left in between. CDR3 DNA: TGTGCCAGGGGCCCGCGACACCTGAACACTGAAGCTTTCTTT. Translation gives CARGPRHLNTEAFF.

This clonotype was counted many times. The CDR3 is CASSTTGTGKSPLHF. CDR3 in DNA: TGTGCCAGCAGCACAACCGGGACAGGGAAATCACCCCTCCACTTT. The chain recombines TRBV12-3 or TRBV12-4 with TRBJ1-6; 9 bases agree with TRBD1. Losses at the gene ends were 6 bases for V and 10 bases for J; bases not matched to a gene: 10. This CDR3 region has 15 residues.

The chain links TRBV2 to TRBJ2-7; TRBD2 aligns across 12 bases. The CDR3 sequence is 14 residues long. The ends lost 3 bases at V and 5 bases at J; junction bases unmatched: 2. Looked up from germline, CDR1 is SNHLY and CDR2 is FYNNEI. CDR3 amino acids: CASSETSGSNEQYF. DNA of the CDR3: TGTGCCAGCAGTGAGACTAGCGGGAGCAACGAGCAGTACTTC.

This clonotype was counted ten times or more. The chain has TRBV27 and TRBJ2-7; 9 bases map to TRBD1. Looked up from germline, CDR1 is MNHEY and CDR2 is SMNVEV (reference sequence). The CDR3 has 13 residues. V lost 4 bases and J lost 12; bases outside the gene matches: 10. The CDR3 DNA reads TGTGCCAGCAGTTCACAGGGGGCACCGAGATTGTACTTC. It specifies CASSSQGAPRLYF.